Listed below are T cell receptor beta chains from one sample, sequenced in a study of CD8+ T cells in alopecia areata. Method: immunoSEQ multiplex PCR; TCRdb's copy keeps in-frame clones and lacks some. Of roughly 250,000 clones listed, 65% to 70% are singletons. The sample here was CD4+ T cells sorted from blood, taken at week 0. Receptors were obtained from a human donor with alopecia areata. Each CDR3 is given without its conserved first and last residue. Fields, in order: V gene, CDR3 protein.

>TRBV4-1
ASSQGLAGSQETQY
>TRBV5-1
ASRQGFETQY
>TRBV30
AWRDYNEQF
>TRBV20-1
SARLTYEQY
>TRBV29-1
SVGQGGLNIQY
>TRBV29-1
SVVGRRLAGGQETQY
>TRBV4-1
ASSKDRWTGELF
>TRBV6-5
ASSRSATNEKLF
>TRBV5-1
ASRRGTESLYEQY
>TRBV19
ASTRMDTGELF
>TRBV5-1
ASSPRQGAYNEQF
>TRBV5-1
ASSQYPGTDLGDTQY
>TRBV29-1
SVVIGGTSYEQY
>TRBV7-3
ASSLAGNTGELF
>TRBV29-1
SVVFAGETQY
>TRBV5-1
ASSPGLNNQPQH
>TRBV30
AWREYRKENYGYT
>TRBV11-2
ASTPSGELF
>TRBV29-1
SVAGTANTEAF
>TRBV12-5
ASGPQDEKLF
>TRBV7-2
ASSSLSGGPSGANVLT
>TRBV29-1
SVTSGAFYNEQF
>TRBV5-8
ASSSTEVYGYT
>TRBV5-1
ASRTSGGNTQY
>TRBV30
AWSVQIGDNEQF
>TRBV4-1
ASSQDRAGGPETQY
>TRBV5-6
ASSSTVGMNTEAF
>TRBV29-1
SASGVGNTEAF
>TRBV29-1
SVRTGYQETQY
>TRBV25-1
ASSRGQGVYEQY
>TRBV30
AWSVRGGTEAF
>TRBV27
ASKVWRRSYEQY
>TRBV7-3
ASSSTPQETQY
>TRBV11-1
ASSFLRGFEQY
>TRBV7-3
ASTPHLRRAREQY
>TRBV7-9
ASSLVLANQETQY
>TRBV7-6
ASSLDAVDNSPLH
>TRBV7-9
ASSWRGVGELF
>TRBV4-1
ASSQVRDLRYGYT
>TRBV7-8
ASSFRGPGANVLT
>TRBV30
AWSVLGRAVEKLF
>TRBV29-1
SVAHRATGELF
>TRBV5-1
ASSWQGKETQY
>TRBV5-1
ASSLAEGPMNTEAF
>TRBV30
AWSRGSGTGYTQY
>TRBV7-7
ASSQGNIGGTTGEQF